The present TCR beta chain was sequenced within a study of shared clonotypes between healthy human individuals. For this clone: Its antigen is currently unknown.

Between the trimmed V and J ends, which lost 1 base and 1 base, there was a span of 5 bases. The CDR3 runs to 14 residues. Germline CDR1 and CDR2: SEHNR and FQNEAQ (reference sequence). Naive CD4+ cells were CD45RA-selected; the remaining cells were memory. It was at deep level that the assay was run. Profiled with immunoSEQ multiplex PCR; TCRdb holds only in-frame clones, not every one. The sample has some 660,000 clones; roughly 73% are singletons. Study-wide results and caveats: The sole specimen, blood, was sampled, and tissue repertoires likely differ.

The rearrangement links TRBV7-9 to TRBJ2-1; D is uncertain. The TCR was taken from a woman aged 25 to 45 in good health. Input material: memory CD4+ T cells sorted from blood. Subset reported: CD45RA-negative fraction. The CDR3 DNA reads as TGTGCCAGCAGCTTAGAGCCGTCCTACAATGAGCAGTTCTTC. Protein product: CASSLEPSYNEQFF.